This entry features one T cell receptor beta chain sequence. Its antigen is as yet unknown. Using immunoSEQ multiplex PCR, the repertoire was profiled, and TCRdb retains in-frame clones only, with some absent. The data show about 83,000 clones, 91% seen once. The data belong to a study of OX40 agonist ivuxolimab in advanced cancers. Across the whole study: Therapy given before enrollment (anti-PD-1, anti-PD-L1 or anti-CTLA-4) was allowed, and 35% to 45% had some.

With autoimmune disease history or systemic immunosuppression, patients were excluded. The CDR3 has 17 residues. V dropped 3 bases and J dropped 0 bases, with 15 bases sitting between them. CDR1 is MGHRA and CDR2 is YSYEKL in the germline V gene. Study-wide results and limits: Among T cells, CD8+ cells averaged more expanded clones than CD4+ cells. By week 6 at 0.1 to 3.0 mg/kg, blood CD4+ and CD8+ T cells had expanded clonally.

The receptor's source is an adult with an advanced solid tumor such as melanoma, head and neck, liver or kidney cancer. The chain combines TRBV4-1 with TRBJ2-1, with a possible D match to TRBD2 (6 bases). The sample in question was CD4+ or CD8+ T cells sorted from blood, obtained in a trial of the OX40 agonist ivuxolimab. The CDR3 DNA reads TGCGCCAGCAGCCATGCCCCATCGACTAGCTCCTACAATGAGCAGTTCTTC. Protein product: CASSHAPSTSSYNEQFF.